Sequencing of this T cell receptor (beta chain) was carried out in a study of T cell responses to AZD1222 COVID-19 vaccine. Germline lookup yields CDR1 SGHRS and CDR2 YFSETQ. V lost 0 bases, J lost 1 base, and 15 bases lay in between. The CDR3 extends over 17 amino acids. Clones were sequenced by immunoSEQ multiplex PCR, and TCRdb holds only the in-frame ones, with some missing. The sample lists 60,000 to 80,000 clones, around 80% occurring once. This TCR was sampled from an adult who received the AZD1222 COVID-19 vaccine. The material sequenced was peripheral blood, taken 28 days after the second AZD1222 dose. The chain combines TRBV5-1 with TRBJ2-3; a possible D gene is TRBD1 (5 bases). The CDR3 is CASSLASGLVGTDTQYF. The CDR3 DNA is TGCGCCAGCAGCTTGGCCTCAGGGTTGGTTGGCACAGATACGCAGTATTTT. Complete variable domain (other parts from reference TRBV5-1 and TRBJ2-3): KAGVTQTPRYLIKTRGQQVTLSCSPISGHRSVSWYQQTPGQGLQFLFEYFSETQRNKGNFPGRFSGRQFSNSRSEMNVSTLELGDSALYLCASSLASGLVGTDTQYFGPGTRLTVL.